The T cell receptor (beta chain) under discussion was sequenced for a study of CD8+ T cells in alopecia areata. General study results and limits: Association of baseline CD8+ expansion with response is uncertain owing to one nonresponder.

Comment on this clone: Antigen unknown.

cDNA serving as the sequencing template came from extracted, reverse transcribed RNA. Clones were sequenced by immunoSEQ multiplex PCR, and TCRdb holds only the in-frame ones, with some missing. The sample lists roughly 200,000 clones; around two fifths were seen once. Treatment meaning: oral pan-JAK inhibitor, 5-10 mg twice daily. The sequenced sample was CD4+ T cells sorted from blood, obtained between weeks 30 and 35, from a patient treated with tofacitinib. This sequence was found in a human donor with alopecia areata.

The CDR3, as DNA: TGTGCCAGCAGCGTAGGGACAGGGGGAACTAACTATGGCTACACCTTC. Amino acids: CASSVGTGGTNYGYTF. The V call is TRBV9, the J call TRBJ1-2, with 10 positions matching TRBD1. This CDR3 spans 16 amino acids. V lost 0 bases to trimming and J lost 0 bases; unmatched junction nucleotides: 2. Per the germline V gene, CDR1 is SGDLS and CDR2 is YYNGEE.